Many counts were recorded for the clone carrying this TCR beta chain. As yet, its antigen is unknown. The read ends 3 residues before the CDR3 terminus; that terminus is restored from the germline J gene. This sample was included in a study of T cell clonality in common variable immunodeficiency. Sequencing was performed with immunoSEQ multiplex PCR; in TCRdb, only in-frame clones are kept and a portion is missing. The repertoire consists of about 52,000 clones, none detected only once. General study findings and limits: Compared with healthy controls, CVID subjects showed increased TCRbeta clonality, mostly in about a third.

CDR3 length: 12 amino acids. Trimming pared 1 base from V and 4 bases from J, leaving 7 bases between. The germline V gene encodes CDR1 DFQATT and CDR2 SNEGSKA (reference sequence). This receptor was taken from a person aged 18 to 70 in good health. The gene calls are TRBV20-1 and TRBJ1-2; D gene ambiguous. The sequenced material came from peripheral blood mononuclear cells. CDR3 bases read: TGCAGTGCTAGAGTAGGGCCCTATGGC. This codes for CSARVGPYG. Given in full, the CDR3 is CSARVGPYGYTF.